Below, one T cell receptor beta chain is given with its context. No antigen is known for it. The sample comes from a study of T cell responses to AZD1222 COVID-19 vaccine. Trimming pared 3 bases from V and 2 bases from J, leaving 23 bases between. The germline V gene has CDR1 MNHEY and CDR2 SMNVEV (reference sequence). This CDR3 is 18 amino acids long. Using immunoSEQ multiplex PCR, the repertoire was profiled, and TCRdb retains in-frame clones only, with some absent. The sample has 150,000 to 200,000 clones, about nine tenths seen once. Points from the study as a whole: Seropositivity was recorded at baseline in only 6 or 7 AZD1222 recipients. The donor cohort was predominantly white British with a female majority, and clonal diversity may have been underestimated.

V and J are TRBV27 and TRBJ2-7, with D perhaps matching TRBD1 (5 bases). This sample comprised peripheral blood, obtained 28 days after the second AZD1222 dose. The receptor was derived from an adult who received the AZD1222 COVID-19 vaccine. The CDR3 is CASSFPPPGQGYTYEQYF. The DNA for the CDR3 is TGTGCCAGCAGTTTCCCCCCCCCTGGGCAGGGATATACCTACGAGCAGTACTTC.